This TCR beta chain stems from a study of blood T cell repertoires in COVID-19. Germline V gene data show CDR1 as SGHAT and CDR2 as FQNNGV. CDR3 length: 14 residues. V shed 5 bases and J shed 4 bases, with 14 bases lying between them. Participants were aged about 18 to 89 years from 20 to 30 US areas. Original methodology: Estimates of nucleated cell counts were drawn from the amplification of reference gene primers. Method: immunoSEQ multiplex PCR; TCRdb's copy keeps in-frame clones and lacks some. For V, J and clone size, that table is used; D and trimming come from the DNA. The profile shows about 270,000 clones, approximately 85% of them singletons.

V usage is TRBV11-2 and J usage is TRBJ1-2, with TRBD1 as a possible D gene (5 bases). This receptor was identified in a woman between 50 and 59 years old with acute COVID-19. Sequenced material: PBMCs or T cells enriched from blood (not recorded which). Here the CDR3 reads CASSRGFGLYGYTF. The CDR3 DNA is TGTGCCAGCAGCCGGGGGTTTGGCCTCTATGGCTACACCTTC.